Below, 9 T cell receptor beta chains from the same sample are listed, as sequenced in a study of blood T cell repertoires in COVID-19. The protocol was immunoSEQ multiplex PCR, while the TCRdb copy is restricted to in-frame clones and leaves out a portion. The sample holds some 150,000 clones, 84% seen once. What was sequenced was peripheral blood. These receptors all stem from a woman in her forties or fifties in a cohort sampled during active or convalescent COVID-19.

This chain connects TRBV7-9 to TRBJ1-6; 11 bases align to TRBD1. Trimming took 2 bases from V and 7 from J; bases not matched to a gene: 1. Germline CDR1 reads SEHNR; CDR2 reads FQNEAQ (reference sequence). This CDR3 spans 15 amino acids. In DNA, the CDR3 is TGTGCCAGCAGCTTACGGACAGGGGGCAATTCACCCCTCCACTTT. Translating it yields CASSLRTGGNSPLHF.

CDR3 coding DNA: TGTGCCAGCTCCCCCGGGGAGATTAACTATGGCTACACCTTC. Amino acids: CASSPGEINYGYTF. The chain joins TRBV18 to TRBJ1-2; no firm D call. The CDR3 runs to 14 residues. CDR1 and CDR2 (germline): KGHSH, LQKENI. V lost 6 bases and J 1 base, leaving 12 bases between the germline ends. Full variable domain (missing parts from reference TRBV18 and TRBJ1-2): NAGVMQNPRHLVRRRGQEARLRCSPMKGHSHVYWYRQLPEEGLKFMVYLQKENIIDESGMPKERFSAEFPKEGPSILRIQQVVRGDSAAYFCASSPGEINYGYTFGSGTRLTVV.

The chain joins TRBV7-2 to TRBJ2-4, with D perhaps matching TRBD2 (6 bases). V was pared by 1 base and J by 11 bases, with 12 bases between. The CDR3 contains 13 residues. The germline gives CDR1 SGHTA, CDR2 FQGNSA. The CDR3 region has the DNA TGTGCCAGCAGCTTAGGACTAGATTTGGTTCAGTACTTC. It is translated as CASSLGLDLVQYF.

The J gene is TRBJ2-5, the V gene TRBV7-9; perhaps TRBD2 as D (5 bases). The CDR3 runs 13 residues. From germline, CDR1 is SEHNR and CDR2 FQNEAQ (reference sequence). V lost 5 bases and J lost 4, with 11 bases in between. This chain's CDR3 is CASSPRGPETQYF. The CDR3 DNA sequence: TGTGCCAGCAGCCCACGGGGTCCAGAGACCCAGTACTTC.

The chain is built from TRBV3-1 (or the pseudogene TRBV3-2) and TRBJ1-2; 9 bases map to TRBD1. Trimming at V came to 1 base and at J to 8 bases, leaving 5 bases not matched to a gene. Germline CDR1 and CDR2: LGHDT and YNNKEL (reference sequence). CDR3 length: 14 residues. Here the CDR3 reads CASSQVNRGRGYTF. CDR3 DNA sequence: TGTGCCAGCAGCCAAGTCAACAGGGGGCGAGGCTACACCTTC.

CDR3 nucleotides: TGTGCCAGCAGCCCCGGGGTGGGAAGGGTCGGCTACACCTTC. Encoded protein: CASSPGVGRVGYTF. V and J are TRBV7-9 and TRBJ1-2; no clear D gene. Germline V gives CDR1 SEHNR, CDR2 FQNEAQ (reference sequence). The length of the CDR3 is 14 residues. The ends were cut back, 5 bases at V and 8 bases at J, with 18 bases in the middle.

This chain uses TRBV6-5 with TRBJ2-7; 10 bases match TRBD2. Germline values: CDR1 MNHEY, CDR2 SVGAGI. The trim removed 6 bases at V and 5 bases at J, leaving 10 bases unmatched. The CDR3 runs to 15 residues. The CDR3 nucleotides are TGTGCCAGCAGAAACGCGGCTAGCGGGGGCAACGAGCAGTACTTC. Protein: CASRNAASGGNEQYF.

The genes are TRBV6-4 and TRBJ1-2, with D perhaps TRBD1 (6 bases). Trimming stripped 6 bases from V and 7 bases from J, with 18 bases between. Germline V CDR1 and CDR2: MRHNA, SNTAGT. The CDR3 has 14 residues. The CDR3 loop is CASRKIWTEPGYTF. The CDR3 DNA reads as TGTGCCAGCAGGAAAATTTGGACAGAGCCTGGCTACACCTTC.

The chain carries TRBV11-3 and TRBJ2-1; 8 positions agree with TRBD1. Germline lookup yields CDR1 SGHNT and CDR2 YENEEA. This CDR3 spans 15 amino acids. Losses at the gene ends were 5 bases for V and 10 bases for J; bases not matched to a gene: 13. The CDR3 sequence is CASSLPGQEGNEQFF. The CDR3, as DNA: TGTGCCAGCAGCCTTCCGGGACAGGAGGGGAACGAGCAGTTCTTC. The variable domain in full, with the rest retrieved from reference TRBV11-3 and TRBJ2-1, is EAGVVQSPRYKIIEKKQPVAFWCNPISGHNTLYWYLQNLGQGPELLIRYENEEAVDDSQLPKDRFSAERLKGVDSTLKIQPAELGDSAVYLCASSLPGQEGNEQFFGPGTRLTVL.